This passage covers 19 T cell receptor beta chains from one sample sequenced in a study of T-cell reconstitution after alpha-beta-depleted transplantation in children. Using unique molecular identifiers, the investigators prepared the TCRbeta library. TCRdb fed the PCR reads into MiXCR, producing one record per CDR3 protein. The sample consists of 150,000 to 250,000 distinct CDR3 sequences, approximately 15% of them appearing once. The sample in question was PBMCs from the stem cell graft donor, obtained from the stem cell graft. These receptors originate from a human donor who donated a stem cell graft to a child with acute lymphoblastic leukemia.

This clonotype was detected ten times or more. The chain links TRBV6-5 to TRBJ1-1; weak D call: TRBD1 (5 bases). The germline V gene encodes CDR1 MNHEY and CDR2 SVGAGI. V was cut by 0 bases and J by 4 bases, with 9 bases left in between. This CDR3 spans 14 amino acids. CDR3 sequence reads: CASSYSAGRTEAFF. The CDR3 DNA is TGTGCCAGCAGTTACTCGGCAGGGCGCACTGAAGCTTTCTTT.

This clonotype was observed many times. This rearrangement joins TRBV5-1 to TRBJ2-5; tentatively, D is TRBD2 (6 bases). The CDR3 runs to 12 residues. The ends were cut back, 7 bases at V and 5 bases at J, with 12 bases in the middle. Germline CDR1 reads SGHRS; CDR2 reads YFSETQ. The CDR3 region is CASAGDLETQYF. The CDR3 nucleotides are TGCGCCAGCGCTGGGGACTTGGAGACCCAGTACTTC.

The rearrangement uses TRBV30 and TRBJ1-1; TRBD1 might be the D (6 bases). The CDR3 runs to 15 residues. V dropped 3 bases and J dropped 1 base, with 15 bases sitting between them. Germline CDR1 reads GTSNPN; CDR2 reads SVGIG (reference sequence). The CDR3 spells CAWSRIDRPNTEAFF. CDR3 coding DNA: TGTGCCTGGAGCCGGATAGACAGGCCGAACACTGAAGCTTTCTTT.

This clonotype turned up a few times. The V gene is TRBV7-2, the J gene TRBJ1-2; D not certain. Trimming pared 2 bases from V and 8 bases from J, leaving 15 bases between. This CDR3 spans 14 amino acids. CDR1 and CDR2 from the germline V gene are SGHTA and FQGNSA. The CDR3 nucleotides are TGTGCCAGCAGCTTACCCAGTAGAGTGGGCGGCTACACCTTC. Protein sequence: CASSLPSRVGGYTF.

Many counts were recorded for this clonotype. This rearrangement joins TRBV29-1 to TRBJ2-7; possibly TRBD1 or TRBD2 for D (5 bases each). The CDR3 extends over 14 amino acids. V lost 4 bases and J lost 2, with 15 bases in between. Germline assignment: CDR1 SQVTM and CDR2 ANQGSEA. The CDR3 spells CSVVPLGDPYEQYF. CDR3 DNA: TGCAGCGTTGTCCCTTTGGGGGATCCCTACGAGCAGTACTTC.

Many counts were recorded for this clonotype. In nucleotides, the CDR3 is TGTGCCAGCTCACCGGGTGCTAGCGGGACCATTCAGTACTTC. Amino acid sequence: CASSPGASGTIQYF. The chain links TRBV18 to TRBJ2-4, with 9 nucleotides matching TRBD2. This CDR3 spans 14 amino acids. Germline CDR1 reads KGHSH; CDR2 reads LQKENI. Trimming removed 3 bases from V and 9 bases from J; junction bases left unmatched: 6.

The sample holds many counts of this clonotype. This chain connects TRBV5-1 to TRBJ1-1; TRBD1 is a possible D gene (6 bases). CDR3 length: 15 amino acids. Trimming stripped 0 bases from V and 3 bases from J, with 12 bases between. The germline CDR1 and CDR2 sequences are SGHRS and YFSETQ. The DNA of the CDR3 is TGCGCCAGCAGCTTGGAGGGGGTCAGCTACACTGAAGCTTTCTTT. It yields the protein CASSLEGVSYTEAFF.

This clonotype appeared a few times. This chain joins TRBV20-1 and TRBJ2-7; weak D call: TRBD1 (6 bases). The germline CDR1 and CDR2 sequences are DFQATT and SNEGSKA (reference sequence). With 3 bases removed from V and 2 bases from J, the gap between germline ends came to 23 bases. The CDR3 is made up of 17 amino acids. In DNA, the CDR3 is TGCAGTGCTAGCAGGGGAGAGGTTGATAGGGGCCCCTACGAGCAGTACTTC. This sequence encodes CSASRGEVDRGPYEQYF.

This clonotype came up many times. V usage is TRBV6-5 and J usage is TRBJ2-1; possible D gene TRBD2, 6 bases. V was cut by 2 bases and J by 9 bases, with 26 bases left in between. The CDR3 runs to 18 residues. Germline CDR1 MNHEY, CDR2 SVGAGI. In nucleotides, the CDR3 is TGTGCCAGCAGTTACAGAACTACTAGCTTTTCAGGAGGAGGTGAGCAGTTCTTC. As protein: CASSYRTTSFSGGGEQFF.

This clonotype was detected ten times or more. The chain is built from TRBV12-3 or TRBV12-4 and TRBJ1-5, with TRBD1 identical over 7 bases. The CDR3 is made up of 15 amino acids. V lost 7 bases, J lost 6 bases, and 12 bases stayed unmatched. The CDR3 region is CASTSRQGGGQPQHF. The CDR3 nucleotides are TGTGCCAGCACCTCCCGACAGGGAGGAGGTCAGCCCCAGCATTTT.

This clonotype was observed at least ten times. J is TRBJ2-7 and V is TRBV5-1, with D perhaps matching TRBD1 (5 bases). Germline CDR1 is SGHRS and CDR2 is YFSETQ. This CDR3 has 16 residues. Trimming cost V 7 bases and J 2 bases, with 22 bases left between them. Here the CDR3 reads CASRNPQAFSPYEQYF. DNA for the CDR3: TGCGCCAGCCGAAACCCACAGGCTTTTTCACCCTACGAGCAGTACTTC.

This clonotype was recorded many times. The gene calls are TRBV12-3 or TRBV12-4 and TRBJ2-1; a weak D match, TRBD1 (7 bases). The CDR3 loop spans 15 amino acids. V was pared by 1 base and J by 4 bases, with 11 bases between. CDR3 DNA: TGTGCCAGCAGTTTAGGGAGGGGGCCTTACAATGAGCAGTTCTTC. Translation gives CASSLGRGPYNEQFF.

This clonotype was counted at least ten times. This sequence joins TRBV10-2 and TRBJ2-1, with TRBD2 matching 11 bases. V shed 3 bases and J 9 bases; nucleotides not matched to a gene: 7. The germline V gene encodes CDR1 WSHSY and CDR2 SAAADI. The CDR3 length is 15 residues. In DNA, the CDR3 is TGCGCCAGCAGTGATTTAGCGGGAGGGCCTACTGAGCAGTTCTTC. This codes for CASSDLAGGPTEQFF.

This clonotype was seen ten or more times. The chain links TRBV3-1 to TRBJ2-5; 7 nucleotides align to TRBD1. CDR3 length: 14 residues. After removal of 6 bases from V and 6 bases from J, the junction contained 10 bases not matched to a gene. In germline, CDR1 is LGHDT, CDR2 YNNKEL (reference sequence). CDR3 sequence: CASRSKTGWKTQYF. The CDR3, as DNA: TGTGCCAGCAGGTCCAAGACAGGGTGGAAGACCCAGTACTTC.

This clonotype was picked up many times. The chain recombines TRBV29-1 with TRBJ2-1; tentative D call: TRBD2 (6 bases). The CDR3 sequence is 14 residues long. The V gene lost 3 bases and the J gene lost 7 bases, with 16 bases spanning the gap. Germline V lookup: CDR1 SQVTM, CDR2 ANQGSEA. The CDR3 loop reads CSVERRAGRNEQFF. The CDR3 DNA sequence: TGCAGCGTTGAGCGGAGGGCCGGGAGAAATGAGCAGTTCTTC.

The chain links TRBV18 to TRBJ1-1; maybe TRBD1 (6 bases). Germline V gene lookup returns CDR1 KGHSH and CDR2 LQKENI. V was shortened by 5 bases and J by 5 bases, with 18 bases between the two germline ends. The CDR3 is 15 residues long. The CDR3 region is CASSNQGTSGTEAFF. The CDR3 nucleotides are TGTGCCAGCTCAAACCAAGGGACATCCGGGACTGAAGCTTTCTTT.

This chain joins TRBV7-9 and TRBJ2-2; D not certain. V lost 2 bases and J lost 9, with 7 bases in between. This CDR3 is built from 12 residues. Germline loops: CDR1 SEHNR, CDR2 FQNEAQ (reference sequence). CDR3 nucleotide sequence: TGTGCCAGCAGCTTACTAGGGCGGGAGCTGTTTTTT. Translation gives CASSLLGRELFF.

This clonotype has more than one count but fewer than ten. V gene TRBV5-1 combines with J gene TRBJ1-2, with TRBD1 matching over 10 bases. J lost 0 bases, V lost 0 bases, and 5 bases had no gene match. CDR1 and CDR2 from the germline V gene are SGHRS and YFSETQ. This CDR3 region has 17 residues. The chain's CDR3 is CASSLGSGTGANYGYTF. CDR3 nucleotide sequence: TGCGCCAGCAGCTTGGGGAGCGGGACAGGGGCTAACTATGGCTACACCTTC.

The chain has TRBV29-1 and TRBJ2-1; D perhaps matches TRBD1 (6 bases). The V end lost 3 bases, the J end lost 6 bases, and 18 bases lay between the germline ends. Germline-derived CDR1 and CDR2 are SQVTM and ANQGSEA. This CDR3 is 15 amino acids long. For the CDR3, the DNA is TGCAGCGTTGAGCATACAGGGACGGCCCTCAATGAGCAGTTCTTC. As protein: CSVEHTGTALNEQFF.